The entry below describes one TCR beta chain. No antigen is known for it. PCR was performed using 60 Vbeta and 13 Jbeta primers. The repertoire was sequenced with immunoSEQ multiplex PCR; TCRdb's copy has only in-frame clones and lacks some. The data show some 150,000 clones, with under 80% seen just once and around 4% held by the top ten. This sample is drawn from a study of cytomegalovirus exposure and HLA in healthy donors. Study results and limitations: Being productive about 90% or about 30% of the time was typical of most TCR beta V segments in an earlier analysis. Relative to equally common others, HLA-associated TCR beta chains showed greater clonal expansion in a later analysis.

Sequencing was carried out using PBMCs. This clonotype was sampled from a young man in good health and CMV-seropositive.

The CDR3 loop is CASSLSKTSSAGELFF. Written as DNA, the CDR3 is TGTGCCAGCAGTTTATCGAAAACTAGTAGCGCCGGGGAGCTGTTTTTT. The chain recombines TRBV28 with TRBJ2-2; tentative D call: TRBD2 (5 bases). Deletions cut 1 base from V and 6 bases from J, with 15 bases between. Per germline, CDR1 MDHEN and CDR2 SYDVKM. This CDR3 region has 16 residues.